The clone carrying this T cell receptor beta chain was found many times. Its antigen is currently unknown. Primed by a sample-barcoded 5' primer and a J-beta primer mix, a second PCR proceeded for about 6 to 11 cycles. TCRdb fed the 5' RACE reads into MiXCR, producing one record per CDR3 protein. The table includes around 1,700,000 distinct CDR3 sequences, roughly 28% detected once. This entry belongs to a study of blood T cells in healthy people across ages. Study-level findings and limits: In the absence of known donor CMV status, changes in expanded clonotypes were possibly confounded. The fall in TCR beta diversity per million T cells was roughly linear with age. Naive CD4+ cell counts and diversity both ran higher in long-lived than in aged donors. Estimated diversity, derived from one million T cells, was regarded as an underestimate.

Germline CDR1 is SQVTM and CDR2 is ANQGSEA. The CDR3 is made up of 14 amino acids. The ends were cut back, 4 bases at V and 3 bases at J, with 15 bases in the middle. The chain combines TRBV29-1 with TRBJ1-2; D unclear. This receptor was identified in a woman in her twenties or thirties in good health. The sample was blood. CDR3 nucleotide sequence: TGCAGCGTTGGATCCAGGAGCGAACACTATGGCTACACCTTC. Translated: CSVGSRSEHYGYTF.